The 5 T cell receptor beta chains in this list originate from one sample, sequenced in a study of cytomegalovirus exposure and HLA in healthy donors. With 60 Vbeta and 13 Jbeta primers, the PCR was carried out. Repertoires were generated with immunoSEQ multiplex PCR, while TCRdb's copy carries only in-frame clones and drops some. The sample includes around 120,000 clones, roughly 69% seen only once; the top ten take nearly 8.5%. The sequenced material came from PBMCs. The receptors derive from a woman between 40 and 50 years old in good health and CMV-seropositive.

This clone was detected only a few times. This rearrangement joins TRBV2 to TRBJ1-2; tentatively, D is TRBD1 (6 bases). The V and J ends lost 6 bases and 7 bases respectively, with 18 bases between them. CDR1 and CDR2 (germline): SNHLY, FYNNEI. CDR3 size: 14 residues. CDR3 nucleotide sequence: TGTGCCAGCAGAGCACAGGGAATAATGCGTGGCTACACCTTC. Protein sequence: CASRAQGIMRGYTF.

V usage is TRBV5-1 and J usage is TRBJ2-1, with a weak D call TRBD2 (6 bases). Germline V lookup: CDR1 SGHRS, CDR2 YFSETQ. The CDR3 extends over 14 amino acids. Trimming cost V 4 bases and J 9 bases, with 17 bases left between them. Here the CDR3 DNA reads TGCGCCAGCAGCCCCGCGAGGGAGGCGGCTGAGCAGTTCTTC. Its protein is CASSPAREAAEQFF.

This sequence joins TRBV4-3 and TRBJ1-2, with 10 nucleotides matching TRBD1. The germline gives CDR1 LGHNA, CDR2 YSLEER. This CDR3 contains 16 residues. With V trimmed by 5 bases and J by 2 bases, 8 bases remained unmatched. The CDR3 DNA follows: TGCGCCAGCAGCGAAGGGGTGGGACAGGGGAACTATGGCTACACCTTC. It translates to CASSEGVGQGNYGYTF.

CDR3 in amino acids: CASSTFLRSPLHF. CDR3 sequence (DNA): TGTGCCAGTAGTACCTTTCTGCGTTCACCCCTCCACTTT. The gene calls are TRBV19 and TRBJ1-6, with no clear D. Trimming left V 4 bases short and J 9 bases short, with 10 bases between. Germline CDR1 is LNHDA and CDR2 is SQIVND (reference sequence). CDR3 length: 13 residues.

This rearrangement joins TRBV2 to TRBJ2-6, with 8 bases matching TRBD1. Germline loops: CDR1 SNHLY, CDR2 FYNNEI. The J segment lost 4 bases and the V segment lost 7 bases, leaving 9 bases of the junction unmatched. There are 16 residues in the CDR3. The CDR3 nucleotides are TGTGCCAGCACCTATACAGGGGGAACGGGGGCCAACGTCCTGACTTTC. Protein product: CASTYTGGTGANVLTF.